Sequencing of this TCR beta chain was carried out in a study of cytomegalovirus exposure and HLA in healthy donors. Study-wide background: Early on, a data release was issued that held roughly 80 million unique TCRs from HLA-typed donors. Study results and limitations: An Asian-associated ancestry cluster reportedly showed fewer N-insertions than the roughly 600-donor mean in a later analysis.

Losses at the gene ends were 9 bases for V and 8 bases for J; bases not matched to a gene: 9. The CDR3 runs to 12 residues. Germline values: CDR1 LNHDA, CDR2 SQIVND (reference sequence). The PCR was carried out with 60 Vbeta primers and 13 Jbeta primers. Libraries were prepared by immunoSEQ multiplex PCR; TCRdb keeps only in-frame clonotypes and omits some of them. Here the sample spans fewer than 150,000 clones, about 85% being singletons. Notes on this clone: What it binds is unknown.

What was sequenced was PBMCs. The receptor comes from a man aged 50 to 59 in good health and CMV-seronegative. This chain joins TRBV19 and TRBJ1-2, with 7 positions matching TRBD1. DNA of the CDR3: TGTGCCAGCCCCGACAGGGTCGTCGGCTACACCTTC. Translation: CASPDRVVGYTF. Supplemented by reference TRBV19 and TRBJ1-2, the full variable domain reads DGGITQSPKYLFRKEGQNVTLSCEQNLNHDAMYWYRQDPGQGLRLIYYSQIVNDFQKGDIAEGYSVSREKKESFPLTVTSAQKNPTAFYLCASPDRVVGYTFGSGTRLTVV.